A selection of T cell receptor beta chains follows, all from one sample in a study of shared clonotypes between healthy human individuals. Libraries were prepared by immunoSEQ multiplex PCR; TCRdb keeps only in-frame clonotypes and omits some of them. This sample carries about 100,000 clones, 68% of them seen once, and the ten largest clones take roughly 49%. The sample was memory CD8+ T cells sorted from blood. The receptor source for this set is a man younger than 40 in good health. The CDR3 runs from the conserved cysteine through the conserved F or W. D genes are given only for firm matches. Only some rows state a clone size, as once, few, many or a class for expanded clones.

cdr3_nt: TGTGCCAGCAGCTACAGGGAGTCTGGTGAAAAACTGTTTTTT
cdr3_aa: CASSYRESGEKLFF
d_call: -
j_call: TRBJ1-4
clone_size: -
cdr3_length: 14
v_call: TRBV6-6

cdr3_nt: TGTGCCAGCAGTCCGGGACTCGACTCCTACAATGAGCAGTTCTTC
cdr3_aa: CASSPGLDSYNEQFF
d_call: -
j_call: TRBJ2-1
clone_size: many
cdr3_length: 15
v_call: TRBV6-5

cdr3_nt: TGTGCCAGTACAGCACTACAGACCGGCGGGGAGCTGTTTTTT
cdr3_aa: CASTALQTGGELFF
d_call: -
j_call: TRBJ2-2
clone_size: -
cdr3_length: 14
v_call: TRBV19

cdr3_nt: TGTGCCAGCAGCCAAGTCCATGTGGAAGGGGTACCCTACGAGCAGTACTTC
cdr3_aa: CASSQVHVEGVPYEQYF
d_call: -
j_call: TRBJ2-7
clone_size: -
cdr3_length: 17
v_call: TRBV14

cdr3_nt: TGTGCCAGCAGTGATTCTAGCGGGACCTACAATGAGCAGTTCTTC
cdr3_aa: CASSDSSGTYNEQFF
d_call: TRBD2
j_call: TRBJ2-1
clone_size: few
cdr3_length: 15
v_call: TRBV6-4

cdr3_nt: TGTGCCAGCAGTCCCCAGCCAGGGTTTGGCTACACCTTC
cdr3_aa: CASSPQPGFGYTF
d_call: -
j_call: TRBJ1-2
clone_size: few
cdr3_length: 13
v_call: TRBV2

cdr3_nt: TGTGCCAGTTTTCCCGGGACAGGGGTTCCTGAGCAGTTCTTC
cdr3_aa: CASFPGTGVPEQFF
d_call: TRBD1
j_call: TRBJ2-1
clone_size: -
cdr3_length: 14
v_call: TRBV28

cdr3_nt: TGCGCCAGCAGCGTGACAGGGGTCTACGAGCAGTACTTC
cdr3_aa: CASSVTGVYEQYF
d_call: TRBD1
j_call: TRBJ2-7
clone_size: many
cdr3_length: 13
v_call: TRBV10-2

cdr3_nt: TGTGCCAGCAGCTCCAAGGGGGCCCTCACCGGGGAGCTGTTTTTT
cdr3_aa: CASSSKGALTGELFF
d_call: TRBD1
j_call: TRBJ2-2
clone_size: -
cdr3_length: 15
v_call: TRBV11-1

cdr3_nt: TGTGCCAGCAGCTTGGGACAGGGAAACACCGGGGAGCTGTTTTTT
cdr3_aa: CASSLGQGNTGELFF
d_call: TRBD1
j_call: TRBJ2-2
clone_size: -
cdr3_length: 15
v_call: TRBV11-3

cdr3_nt: TGTGCCAGCAGTAGTAGGTATCCGATACAAAGTCGGGCCAACGTCCTGACTTTC
cdr3_aa: CASSSRYPIQSRANVLTF
d_call: -
j_call: TRBJ2-6
clone_size: few
cdr3_length: 18
v_call: TRBV2

cdr3_nt: TGTGCCAGCAGCCGGGACACTCCTGGGGATACGCAGTATTTT
cdr3_aa: CASSRDTPGDTQYF
d_call: -
j_call: TRBJ2-3
clone_size: few
cdr3_length: 14
v_call: TRBV7-9

cdr3_nt: TGTGCCAGCAGCCTTAGCGGCGTAGCCTACGAGCAGTACTTC
cdr3_aa: CASSLSGVAYEQYF
d_call: -
j_call: TRBJ2-7
clone_size: -
cdr3_length: 14
v_call: TRBV5-4

cdr3_nt: TGTGCCATCACCGGGGCGGGGAACACCGGGGAGCTGTTTTTT
cdr3_aa: CAITGAGNTGELFF
d_call: -
j_call: TRBJ2-2
clone_size: -
cdr3_length: 14
v_call: TRBV10-3